The clone carrying this T cell receptor beta chain was counted a few times. The data originate from a study of blood T cell repertoires in COVID-19. Study summary: Sites across the United States, Italy and Spain contributed samples from acute and convalescent COVID-19. The analysed material was cDNA or gDNA that came from T cells, B-cell-depleted T cells, or PBMCs.

This table comes from immunoSEQ multiplex PCR, and its TCRdb copy is limited to in-frame clones, with some not included. Of a few hundred thousand clones listed, more than 80% are singletons. CDR1 and CDR2 (germline): MGHRA, YSYEKL. The CDR3 totals 13 residues. The V end lost 1 base, the J end lost 5 bases, and 9 bases lay between the germline ends. The sequencing sample was made of PBMCs or T cells enriched from blood (not recorded which). The receptor comes from a woman aged 18-35 years in a cohort exposed to, infected with or recovered from COVID-19 (not recorded which). The rearrangement joins TRBV4-1 to TRBJ2-7; D might be TRBD1 (6 bases). CDR3 amino acids: CASSQVWGHEQYF. The CDR3 region has the DNA TGCGCCAGCAGCCAAGTCTGGGGGCACGAGCAGTACTTC.